This T cell receptor beta chain derives from a study of radiotherapy plus CTLA-4 blockade in lung cancer. Study overall: Objective responses were seen in 18% of patients, disease control in more than 30%.

Sequencing was performed with immunoSEQ multiplex PCR; in TCRdb, only in-frame clones are kept and a portion is missing. The table includes some 87,000 clones, approximately 82% detected once. On this clone itself: The antigen remains undetermined. At one end, the junction sequence differs from germline, possibly due to a read error.

Germline CDR1 is SGHRS and CDR2 is YFSETQ. The CDR3 runs to 11 residues. Study observations and caveats: Researchers report tumor-derived TCR clones expanding in blood after radiotherapy plus ipilimumab. With interferon-beta, early dynamics of blood T cell clones were reported to best predict response.

The sequencing here drew on peripheral blood, taken from a patient treated with radiotherapy plus ipilimumab. This chain uses TRBV5-1 with TRBJ1-1; no clear D. The TCR originated in a human donor with non-small cell lung cancer that progressed on radiotherapy plus ipilimumab. The CDR3 region is CASSLNTEAFF. The DNA for the CDR3 is TGCGCCAGCAGCTTGAATACTGAAGCTTTCTTT.